The 9 T cell receptor beta chains reported below all come from one sample, sequenced in a study of graft-versus-host responses after intestinal transplantation. Assay: immunoSEQ multiplex PCR; the TCRdb copy retains only in-frame clones and omits some. The data show 85,000 to 100,000 clones, with approximately 94% seen just once and 2% to 2.5% held by the top ten. No antigen is known for these receptors. Sequenced here: unstimulated CD8+ T cells sorted from spleen or lymph node cells, sampled before intestinal transplant. These receptors came from a human donor who received an intestinal transplant.

The J gene is TRBJ1-6, the V gene TRBV7-8; D may be TRBD1 (6 bases). Between the trimmed V and J ends, which lost 1 base and 10 bases, there was a span of 14 bases. This CDR3 contains 15 residues. Germline V gene data show CDR1 as SGHVS and CDR2 as FQNEAQ. The CDR3 DNA follows: TGTGCCAGCAGCTTAGGCACAGGGAGTGGATCACCCCTCCACTTT. This encodes CASSLGTGSGSPLHF.

The rearrangement links TRBV4-3 to TRBJ2-3, with 7 bases aligning to TRBD2. There are 17 residues in the CDR3. Looked up from germline, CDR1 is LGHNA and CDR2 is YSLEER. V lost 4 bases, J lost 2 bases, and 12 bases stayed unmatched. CDR3 sequence (DNA): TGCGCCAGCAGCCCCAAGATCACTAGCGAAGCCACAGATACGCAGTATTTT. This sequence encodes CASSPKITSEATDTQYF.

The chain has TRBV6-1 and TRBJ1-2; 9 bases agree with TRBD1. Germline V gene data show CDR1 as MNHNS and CDR2 as SASEGT. This CDR3 contains 16 residues. J was trimmed by 6 bases and V by 4 bases; bases with no gene match: 12. This CDR3 reads CASSVSGTGLVDGYTF. The CDR3 nucleotides are TGTGCCAGCAGTGTGTCCGGGACAGGGTTGGTTGATGGCTACACCTTC.

The rearrangement links TRBV11-3 to TRBJ2-2, with 8 nucleotides matching TRBD1. CDR3 length: 16 residues. CDR1 is SGHNT, CDR2 YENEEA, per germline. V lost 7 bases to trimming and J lost 5 bases; unmatched junction nucleotides: 12. CDR3 loop: CASNPPDRARTGELFF. The CDR3 coding sequence is TGTGCCAGCAACCCCCCGGACAGGGCGAGGACCGGGGAGCTGTTTTTT. The whole variable domain, filled in from reference TRBV11-3 and TRBJ2-2, reads EAGVVQSPRYKIIEKKQPVAFWCNPISGHNTLYWYLQNLGQGPELLIRYENEEAVDDSQLPKDRFSAERLKGVDSTLKIQPAELGDSAVYLCASNPPDRARTGELFFGEGSRLTVL.

This chain joins TRBV27 and TRBJ2-7; D possibly corresponds to TRBD2 (6 bases). Per the germline V gene, CDR1 is MNHEY and CDR2 is SMNVEV (reference sequence). V shed 4 bases and J shed 3 bases, with 16 bases lying between them. The CDR3 extends over 15 amino acids. CDR3 in amino acids: CASSSGTSPGYEQYF. The CDR3 region has the DNA TGTGCCAGCAGTTCGGGGACTTCCCCTGGCTACGAGCAGTACTTC.

This sequence joins TRBV7-6 and TRBJ1-2, with TRBD1 matching over 9 bases. Germline CDR1 SGHVS, CDR2 FNYEAQ. The CDR3 sequence is 16 residues long. J was trimmed by 4 bases and V by 1 base; bases with no gene match: 7. This CDR3 is CASSLGTGAGAYGYTF. The CDR3 DNA sequence: TGTGCCAGCAGCTTAGGGACAGGGGCCGGGGCCTATGGCTACACCTTC.

This sequence joins TRBV6-4 and TRBJ1-1; 10 positions agree with TRBD1. Germline CDR1 reads MRHNA; CDR2 reads SNTAGT. The CDR3 spans 19 residues. With 0 bases clipped from V and 0 bases from J, the junction kept 10 bases outside the gene matches. Here the CDR3 reads CASSDSGSGDRGLNTEAFF. Written as DNA, the CDR3 is TGTGCCAGCAGTGACTCTGGTTCGGGGGACAGGGGATTGAACACTGAAGCTTTCTTT.

The gene calls are TRBV11-2 and TRBJ1-5; D gene unclear. This CDR3 has 13 amino acids. V was pared by 0 bases and J by 9 bases, with 9 bases between. Germline V CDR1 and CDR2: SGHAT, FQNNGV. The CDR3 coding sequence is TGTGCCAGCAGCTTAGACTATGCGGGGCCCCAGCATTTT. Translating gives CASSLDYAGPQHF.

On this clone: The sample contains more than one DNA sequence encoding this CDR3. This chain connects TRBV6-6 to TRBJ1-1; D is ambiguous. Trimming left V 8 bases short and J 2 bases short, with 12 bases between. The CDR3 length is 13 residues. Germline V gene lookup returns CDR1 MNHNY and CDR2 SVGAGI (reference sequence). The CDR3 protein is CASSNPGNTEAFF. DNA for the CDR3: TGTGCCAGCTCAAACCCGGGAAACACTGAAGCTTTCTTT.